Presented here are 6 T cell receptor beta chains from one specimen sequenced in a study of CD8+ T cells in alopecia areata. Treatment of the sample: oral pan-JAK inhibitor, 5-10 mg twice daily. Sequencing relied on a cDNA template that was reverse transcribed from extracted RNA. Only in-frame clones appear in the TCRdb table, and some are missing; sequencing was by immunoSEQ multiplex PCR. Found here are more than 150,000 clones, roughly 64% of them singletons; the top ten hold around 12%. Sequenced here: CD8+ T cells sorted from blood, sampled at week 24, from a patient treated with tofacitinib. The receptors here all came from a human donor with alopecia areata.

This clone was found a few times. The chain uses TRBV6-5 and TRBJ1-3; D is uncertain. With 1 base removed from V and 0 bases from J, the gap between germline ends came to 4 bases. The CDR3 extends over 14 amino acids. CDR1 is MNHEY and CDR2 is SVGAGI in the germline V gene. DNA for the CDR3: TGTGCCAGCAGTTACTATAGCTCTGGAAACACCATATATTTT. It specifies CASSYYSSGNTIYF.

For this clone: The same CDR3 can be traced to other DNA sequences in this sample. This sequence joins TRBV4-1 and TRBJ2-7; TRBD1 aligns across 11 bases. CDR1 and CDR2 (germline): MGHRA, YSYEKL. V lost 3 bases and J lost 2; bases outside the gene matches: 0. There are 14 residues in the CDR3. CDR3 sequence: CASSQGQGAYEQYF. The CDR3 nucleotides are TGCGCCAGCAGCCAGGGACAGGGGGCCTACGAGCAGTACTTC.

This clone has a handful of counts. This chain uses TRBV30 with TRBJ1-2; D gene ambiguous. The germline gives CDR1 GTSNPN, CDR2 SVGIG (reference sequence). V lost 3 bases to trimming and J lost 3 bases, with 11 bases between them. CDR3 size: 13 residues. The CDR3 loop reads CAWRKLEHYGYTF. CDR3 DNA: TGTGCCTGGAGGAAACTCGAGCACTATGGCTACACCTTC. Combining the CDR3 with reference TRBV30 and TRBJ1-2 gives the whole variable domain SQTIHQWPATLVQPVGSPLSLECTVEGTSNPNLYWYRQAAGRGLQLLFYSVGIGQISSEVPQNLSASRPQDRQFILSSKKLLLSDSGFYLCAWRKLEHYGYTFGSGTRLTVV.

This clone appeared a few times. The chain links TRBV2 to TRBJ1-1, with D tentatively TRBD1 (5 bases). The germline CDR1 and CDR2 sequences are SNHLY and FYNNEI. Trimming removed 8 bases from V and 2 bases from J, with 18 bases in between. This CDR3 has 15 residues. The CDR3 DNA sequence: TGTGCCAGCGGGCTGCGGGGCGACGGTAACACTGAAGCTTTCTTT. Translating it yields CASGLRGDGNTEAFF.

The gene calls are TRBV29-1 and TRBJ2-3, with D perhaps matching TRBD1 or TRBD2 (5 bases each). The CDR3 loop spans 12 amino acids. Germline CDR1 is SQVTM and CDR2 is ANQGSEA. V shed 8 bases and J shed 0 bases, with 9 bases lying between them. DNA for the CDR3: TGCAGCCCCCGGGACAGCACAGATACGCAGTATTTT. As protein: CSPRDSTDTQYF.

The chain combines TRBV5-6 with TRBJ2-7; D not resolved. The CDR3 covers 11 residues. Trimming took 3 bases from V and 3 from J, leaving 4 bases between them. Germline CDR1 reads SGHDT; CDR2 reads YYEEEE. In nucleotides, the CDR3 is TGTGCCAGCAGCTCGGACTACGAGCAGTACTTC. The encoded protein is CASSSDYEQYF. Full variable domain (missing parts from reference TRBV5-6 and TRBJ2-7): DAGVTQSPTHLIKTRGQQVTLRCSPKSGHDTVSWYQQALGQGPQFIFQYYEEEERQRGNFPDRFSGHQFPNYSSELNVNALLLGDSALYLCASSSDYEQYFGPGTRLTVT.